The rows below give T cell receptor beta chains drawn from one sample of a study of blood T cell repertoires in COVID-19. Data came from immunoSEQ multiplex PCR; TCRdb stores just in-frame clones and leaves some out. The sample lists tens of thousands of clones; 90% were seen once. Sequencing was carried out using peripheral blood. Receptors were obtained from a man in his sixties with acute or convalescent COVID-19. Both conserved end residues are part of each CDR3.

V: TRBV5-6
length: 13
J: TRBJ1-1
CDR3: CASSFTQGFEAFF

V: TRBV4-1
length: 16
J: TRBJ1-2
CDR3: CASSQDRTGGNYGYTF

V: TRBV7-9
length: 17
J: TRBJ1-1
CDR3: CASSFGTGTGGSTEAFF

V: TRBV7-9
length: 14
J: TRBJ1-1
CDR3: CASSSWTGNTEAFF

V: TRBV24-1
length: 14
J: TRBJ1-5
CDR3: CATAEGEAGQPQHF

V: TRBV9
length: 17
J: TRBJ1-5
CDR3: CASSEGPGLNSNQPQHF

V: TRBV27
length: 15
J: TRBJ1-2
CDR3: CASSLGGAAVYGYTF

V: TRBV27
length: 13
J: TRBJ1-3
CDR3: CASSYNSGNTIYF

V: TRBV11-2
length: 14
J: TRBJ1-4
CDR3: CASSLGAGDGKLFF

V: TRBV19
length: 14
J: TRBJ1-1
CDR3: CASSSDRVDTEAFF

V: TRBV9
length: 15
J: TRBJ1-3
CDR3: CASSVADRGGNTIYF

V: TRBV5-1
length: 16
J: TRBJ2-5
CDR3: CASSRTGTGGAETQYF

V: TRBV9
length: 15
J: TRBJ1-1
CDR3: CASSVDPSKNTEAFF

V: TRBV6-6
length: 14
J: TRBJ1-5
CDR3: CASIPGGSNQPQHF

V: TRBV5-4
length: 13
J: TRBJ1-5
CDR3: CASSIGVGQPQHF